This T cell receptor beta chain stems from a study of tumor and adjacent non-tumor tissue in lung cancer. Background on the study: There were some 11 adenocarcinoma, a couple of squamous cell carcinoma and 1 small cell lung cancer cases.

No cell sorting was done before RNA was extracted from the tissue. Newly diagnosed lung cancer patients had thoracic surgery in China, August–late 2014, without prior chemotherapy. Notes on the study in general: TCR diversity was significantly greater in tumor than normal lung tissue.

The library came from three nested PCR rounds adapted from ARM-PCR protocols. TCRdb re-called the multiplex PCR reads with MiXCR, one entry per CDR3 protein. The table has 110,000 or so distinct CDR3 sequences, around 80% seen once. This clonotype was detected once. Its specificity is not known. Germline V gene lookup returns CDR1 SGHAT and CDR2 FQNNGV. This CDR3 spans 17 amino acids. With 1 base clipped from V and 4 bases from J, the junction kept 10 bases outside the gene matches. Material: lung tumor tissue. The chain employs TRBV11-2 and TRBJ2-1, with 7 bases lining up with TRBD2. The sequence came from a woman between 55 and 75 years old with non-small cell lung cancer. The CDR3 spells CASSLAGGQLIYNEQFF. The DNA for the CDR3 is TGTGCCAGCAGCTTAGCGGGAGGCCAGTTGATTTACAATGAGCAGTTCTTC.